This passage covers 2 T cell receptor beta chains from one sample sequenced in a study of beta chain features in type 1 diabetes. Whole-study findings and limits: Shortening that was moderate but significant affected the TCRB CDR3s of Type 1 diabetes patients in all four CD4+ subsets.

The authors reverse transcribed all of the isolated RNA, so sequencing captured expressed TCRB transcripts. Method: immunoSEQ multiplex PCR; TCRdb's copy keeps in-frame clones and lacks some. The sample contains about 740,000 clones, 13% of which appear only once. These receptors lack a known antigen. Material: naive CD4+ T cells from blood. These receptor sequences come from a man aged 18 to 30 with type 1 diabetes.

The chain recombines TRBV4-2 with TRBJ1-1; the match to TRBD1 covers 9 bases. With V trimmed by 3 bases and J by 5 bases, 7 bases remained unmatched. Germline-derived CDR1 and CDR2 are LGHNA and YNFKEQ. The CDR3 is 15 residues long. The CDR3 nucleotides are TGTGCCAGCAGCCATCCGGGACAGGGATCTACTGAAGCTTTCTTT. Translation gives CASSHPGQGSTEAFF.

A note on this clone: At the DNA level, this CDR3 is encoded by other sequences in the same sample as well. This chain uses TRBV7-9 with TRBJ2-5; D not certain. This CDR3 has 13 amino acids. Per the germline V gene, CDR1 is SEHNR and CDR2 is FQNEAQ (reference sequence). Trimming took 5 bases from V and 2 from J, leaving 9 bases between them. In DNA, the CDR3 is TGTGCCAGCAGCCAGGCGAGACAAGAGACCCAGTACTTC. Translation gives CASSQARQETQYF.